The TCR beta chain described here comes from a study of beta chain features in type 1 diabetes. Trimming took off 1 base at V and 7 bases at J, with 11 bases between the two ends. Germline lookup yields CDR1 SEHNR and CDR2 FQNEAQ (reference sequence). The CDR3 sequence is 13 residues long. The investigators reverse transcribed all of the isolated RNA, so they sequenced expressed TCRB transcripts. For naive, central memory and regulatory T cell samples, reads averaged about 3.7 million. Sequencing used immunoSEQ multiplex PCR; TCRdb keeps in-frame clones, though not all of them. Among about 350,000 clones listed, around 20% were seen once.

V is TRBV7-9 and J is TRBJ2-7; weak D call: TRBD1 (6 bases). The material sequenced was naive CD4+ T cells from blood. The receptor was isolated from a woman in her late teens or twenties in good health. The CDR3 region is CASSLVPGEEQYF. CDR3 nucleotide sequence: TGTGCCAGCAGCTTAGTTCCAGGGGAGGAGCAGTACTTC.